These 27 T cell receptor beta chains originate from one sample sequenced in a study of T cells and copy number aberrations in small-cell lung cancer. Sequencing used immunoSEQ multiplex PCR; TCRdb keeps in-frame clones, though not all of them. The sample contains some 2,500 clones, roughly 80% of which appear only once. Sequencing was carried out using normal tissue next to the tumor. These receptors were obtained from a man between 60 and 70 years old with small cell lung cancer.

This chain links TRBV20-1 with TRBJ1-1; unclear D gene. Trimming shortened V by 7 bases and J by 4 bases, and 10 bases separated the two germline ends. CDR1 DFQATT and CDR2 SNEGSKA come from the germline V gene (reference sequence). The CDR3 is made up of 11 amino acids. CDR3 sequence: CSVRWGTEAFF. The CDR3 DNA reads TGCAGTGTCCGTTGGGGCACTGAAGCTTTCTTT.

The chain uses TRBV18 and TRBJ2-7; possible D gene TRBD2, 5 bases. Looked up from germline, CDR1 is KGHSH and CDR2 is LQKENI. V lost 6 bases and J 6 bases, leaving 12 bases between the germline ends. The CDR3 is 12 amino acids. CDR3 sequence (DNA): TGTGCCAGCTCCCCGGGCGGGCGCGAGCAGTACTTC. The encoded protein is CASSPGGREQYF. Supplemented by reference TRBV18 and TRBJ2-7, the full variable domain reads NAGVMQNPRHLVRRRGQEARLRCSPMKGHSHVYWYRQLPEEGLKFMVYLQKENIIDESGMPKERFSAEFPKEGPSILRIQQVVRGDSAAYFCASSPGGREQYFGPGTRLTVT.

The CDR3 nucleotides read TGTGCCAGCAGCTACGGACTAGCGGGAAAAACAGATACGCAGTATTTT. Its protein is CASSYGLAGKTDTQYF. The gene calls are TRBV28 and TRBJ2-3; TRBD2 agrees at 12 bases. V shed 6 bases, J shed 3 bases, and the junction held 7 bases outside the gene matches. The CDR3 length is 16 residues. Looked up from germline, CDR1 is MDHEN and CDR2 is SYDVKM.

The J gene is TRBJ2-5, the V gene TRBV7-9, with D perhaps matching TRBD1 (5 bases). The CDR3 is made up of 14 amino acids. The germline CDR1 and CDR2 sequences are SEHNR and FQNEAQ (reference sequence). Between the trimmed V and J ends, which lost 1 base and 1 base, there was a span of 7 bases. The CDR3 loop is CASSLVQGQETQYF. CDR3 DNA: TGTGCCAGCAGCTTAGTCCAGGGCCAAGAGACCCAGTACTTC.

Turning to this clone: This may be a read error, as it is one base from a much larger clone. In the same sample, other DNA sequences code for this CDR3. The chain is built from TRBV5-4 and TRBJ2-2; D is perhaps TRBD1 (6 bases). There are 16 residues in the CDR3. Germline-derived CDR1 and CDR2 are SGHNT and YYREEE (reference sequence). In DNA, the CDR3 is TGTGCCAGCAGCTTGAAACCCTCCACAGGGCCCGGGGAGTTGTTTTTT. Amino acid sequence: CASSLKPSTGPGELFF.

This chain uses TRBV6-1 with TRBJ2-1; D perhaps matches TRBD1 (6 bases). The CDR3 spans 14 residues. Trimming took 3 bases from V and 14 from J, leaving 20 bases between them. Germline CDR1 is MNHNS and CDR2 is SASEGT. The CDR3 bases are TGTGCCAGCAGTGAGGCTAACAGGGTCCGCAGGGAGTTCTTC. Translation gives CASSEANRVRREFF.

This clone was seen once. The J gene is TRBJ2-3, the V gene TRBV10-3, with D possibly being TRBD2 (6 bases). The CDR3 totals 16 residues. Trimming pared 3 bases from V and 0 bases from J, leaving 13 bases between. Germline loops: CDR1 ENHRY, CDR2 SYGVKD. DNA for the CDR3: TGTGCCATCAGTGAAGGGTTAGCGGCCAGCACAGATACGCAGTATTTT. Its protein is CAISEGLAASTDTQYF.

The chain links TRBV14 to TRBJ2-3, with D tentatively TRBD2 (6 bases). The germline V and J ends were trimmed by 5 bases and 4 bases, with 10 bases remaining between them. Germline V gene lookup returns CDR1 SGHDN and CDR2 FVKESK. The CDR3 consists of 13 residues. The CDR3 sequence: CASSVGSADTQYF. As DNA, the CDR3 is TGTGCCAGCAGCGTCGGGAGTGCAGATACGCAGTATTTT.

V and J are TRBV29-1 and TRBJ2-1; D possibly corresponds to TRBD1 (6 bases). Germline V CDR1 and CDR2: SQVTM, ANQGSEA. V shed 4 bases and J shed 4 bases, with 20 bases lying between them. The CDR3 has 16 residues. The CDR3 DNA reads as TGCAGCGTTGTCGAAACAGGGAGTCAAGGTTACAATGAGCAGTTCTTC. Translating it yields CSVVETGSQGYNEQFF.

The chain uses TRBV10-1 and TRBJ1-5; 8 bases match TRBD1. J lost 5 bases, V lost 7 bases, and 4 bases had no gene match. The length of the CDR3 is 13 residues. From germline, CDR1 is WNHNN and CDR2 SYGVQD (reference sequence). The CDR3 coding sequence is TGCGCCAGCACGGTACAGGGGGATCAGCCCCAGCATTTT. It translates to CASTVQGDQPQHF.

The chain employs TRBV6-5 and TRBJ1-1; 8 nucleotides align to TRBD1. CDR3 length equals 14 residues. Germline CDR1 MNHEY, CDR2 SVGAGI. The V and J ends lost 7 bases and 0 bases, in that order; junction bases with no gene match: 4. As DNA, the CDR3 is TGTGCCAGCAAGTTGACAGGGGTGAACACTGAAGCTTTCTTT. This translates into CASKLTGVNTEAFF.

The chain is built from TRBV7-8 and TRBJ2-7; 10 bases match TRBD1. The CDR3 runs to 16 residues. V lost 0 bases and J lost 5; bases outside the gene matches: 7. Germline V gene lookup returns CDR1 SGHVS and CDR2 FQNEAQ. CDR3 loop: CASSLAQSGTGDEQYF. In DNA, the CDR3 is TGTGCCAGCAGCTTAGCTCAGTCGGGGACAGGGGACGAGCAGTACTTC.

The V gene is TRBV7-7, the J gene TRBJ1-1; D is possibly TRBD1 (5 bases). The CDR3 totals 14 residues. The germline V gene encodes CDR1 SSHAT and CDR2 FNYEAQ (reference sequence). CDR3 nucleotide sequence: TGTGCTAGCCGAAAGGGGCCACTGAACACTGAAGCTTTCTTT. It translates to CASRKGPLNTEAFF. The full variable domain, its missing parts supplied by reference TRBV7-7 and TRBJ1-1, is GAGVSQSPRYKVTKRGQDVTLRCDPISSHATLYWYQQALGQGPEFLTYFNYEAQPDKSGLPSDRFSAERPEGSISTLTIQRTEQRDSAMYRCASRKGPLNTEAFFGQGTRLTVV.

The rearrangement uses TRBV19 and TRBJ2-5; D tentatively fits TRBD1 or TRBD2 (5 bases each). Germline V CDR1 and CDR2: LNHDA, SQIVND (reference sequence). The CDR3 totals 15 residues. The ends were cut back, 5 bases at V and 7 bases at J, with 20 bases in the middle. The CDR3 region has the DNA TGTGCCAGTAGTGCACCGGGGCCCTTCCTGGGGACCCAGTACTTC. This sequence encodes CASSAPGPFLGTQYF.

Concerning this clone: Compared with germline, one end of the junction differs, possibly owing to a read error. The rearrangement uses TRBV15 and TRBJ2-1; possibly TRBD2 for D (6 bases). Germline V lookup: CDR1 LNHNV, CDR2 YYDKDF (reference sequence). The CDR3 is 14 amino acids. CDR3 bases: TGTGCCACCAGCCACTGGGACTCCCACAATGAGCAGTTCTTC. Translated, it gives CATSHWDSHNEQFF.

The chain couples TRBV6-4 to TRBJ2-1; 12 bases fit TRBD2. The CDR3 length is 15 residues. Trimming removed 3 bases from V and 6 bases from J; junction bases left unmatched: 3. The germline V gene has CDR1 MRHNA and CDR2 SNTAGT. CDR3 in DNA: TGTGCCAGCAGTGAGCGGACTAGCGGGGCCAATGAGCAGTTCTTC. It encodes CASSERTSGANEQFF.

The genes are TRBV5-1 and TRBJ2-2; 8 positions match TRBD1. CDR1 SGHRS and CDR2 YFSETQ come from the germline V gene. J was trimmed by 3 bases and V by 6 bases; bases with no gene match: 13. CDR3 length: 17 residues. CDR3 sequence reads: CASNPFGQGADTGELFF. CDR3 sequence (DNA): TGCGCCAGCAACCCCTTCGGCCAGGGGGCTGACACCGGGGAGCTGTTTTTT.

Comments on this clone: A junction end diverges from the germline sequence, so it may reflect a read error. The chain recombines TRBV6-5 with TRBJ1-5, with TRBD1 matching 9 bases. CDR3 length: 15 amino acids. Germline assignment: CDR1 MNHEY and CDR2 SVGAGI. The CDR3 protein is CASSRDREDNQSQHF. CDR3 sequence (DNA): TGTGCCAGCAGTCGGGACAGGGAGGACAATCAGTCCCAGCATTTT.

This chain uses TRBV5-1 with TRBJ2-7, with TRBD1 as a possible D gene (6 bases). The CDR3 is made up of 12 amino acids. V dropped 3 bases and J dropped 7 bases, with 11 bases sitting between them. The germline V gene encodes CDR1 SGHRS and CDR2 YFSETQ. CDR3 DNA sequence: TGCGCCAGCAGCTACGGACAGTCTGAGCAGTACTTC. Its translation: CASSYGQSEQYF.

In its sample, this clone was seen a few times. The chain is built from TRBV7-6 and TRBJ2-7, with 7 bases lining up with TRBD2. Germline-derived CDR1 and CDR2 are SGHVS and FNYEAQ. CDR3 length equals 13 residues. J was trimmed by 4 bases and V by 0 bases; bases with no gene match: 0. The chain's CDR3 is CASSLAGGYEQYF. The CDR3 DNA reads TGTGCCAGCAGCTTAGCGGGGGGGTACGAGCAGTACTTC. The complete variable domain, with remaining parts taken from reference TRBV7-6 and TRBJ2-7, reads GAGVSQSPRYKVTKRGQDVALRCDPISGHVSLYWYRQALGQGPEFLTYFNYEAQQDKSGLPNDRFSAERPEGSISTLTIQRTEQRDSAMYRCASSLAGGYEQYFGPGTRLTVT.

The gene calls are TRBV14 and TRBJ1-4; possible D gene TRBD1, 6 bases. CDR1 is SGHDN and CDR2 is FVKESK in the germline V gene. V was trimmed by 3 bases and J by 7 bases, leaving 9 bases between them. This CDR3 is built from 13 residues. CDR3 loop: CASSQGAREKLFF. As DNA, the CDR3 is TGTGCCAGCAGCCAGGGGGCACGTGAAAAACTGTTTTTT. Supplemented by reference TRBV14 and TRBJ1-4, the full variable domain reads EAGVTQFPSHSVIEKGQTVTLRCDPISGHDNLYWYRRVMGKEIKFLLHFVKESKQDESGMPNNRFLAERTGGTYSTLKVQPAELEDSGVYFCASSQGAREKLFFGSGTQLSVL.

This sequence joins TRBV7-6 and TRBJ2-1; 14 positions match TRBD2. With V trimmed by 5 bases and J by 6 bases, 3 bases remained unmatched. Per the germline V gene, CDR1 is SGHVS and CDR2 is FNYEAQ. This CDR3 contains 15 residues. The CDR3 DNA sequence: TGTGCCAGCAGCCGGGGACTAGCGGGAGCCAATGAGCAGTTCTTC. It encodes CASSRGLAGANEQFF.

V gene TRBV4-1 combines with J gene TRBJ2-6; D is undetermined. Trimming shortened V by 1 base and J by 4 bases, and 8 bases separated the two germline ends. The CDR3 runs to 15 residues. Germline lookup yields CDR1 MGHRA and CDR2 YSYEKL. This CDR3 reads CASSQVQAGANVLTF. The CDR3 region has the DNA TGCGCCAGCAGCCAAGTCCAGGCCGGGGCCAACGTCCTGACTTTC.

The chain recombines TRBV7-6 with TRBJ1-3; TRBD1 aligns across 7 bases. The CDR3 extends over 16 amino acids. Germline V gives CDR1 SGHVS, CDR2 FNYEAQ. V gave up 5 bases and J gave up 0 bases; unmatched junction bases: 7. The CDR3: CASSQHYRGSGNTIYF. The CDR3 nucleotides read TGTGCCAGCAGCCAACATTACAGGGGCTCTGGAAACACCATATATTTT.

This clone was observed once. The chain links TRBV6-5 to TRBJ2-1; TRBD2 is a possible D gene (6 bases). V was clipped by 7 bases and J by 4 bases, with 17 bases between them. This CDR3 is built from 15 residues. Germline CDR1 MNHEY, CDR2 SVGAGI. CDR3: CASTPSWGRYNEQFF. For the CDR3, the DNA is TGTGCCAGCACTCCCTCTTGGGGGAGGTACAATGAGCAGTTCTTC.

The chain joins TRBV6-4 to TRBJ2-7; D is undetermined. The length of the CDR3 is 13 residues. V was shortened by 5 bases and J by 0 bases, with 8 bases between the two germline ends. The germline V gene has CDR1 MRHNA and CDR2 SNTAGT. DNA of the CDR3: TGTGCCAGCAGTCCTTCGCCCTCCTACGAGCAGTACTTC. Encoded protein: CASSPSPSYEQYF.

This clone was detected only once. This sequence joins TRBV7-6 and TRBJ2-7; D possibly corresponds to TRBD1 (5 bases). V was shortened by 1 base and J by 2 bases, with 6 bases between the two germline ends. The CDR3 consists of 13 residues. Germline V lookup: CDR1 SGHVS, CDR2 FNYEAQ. The CDR3 nucleotides read TGTGCCAGCAGCTTAGAGGGGACCTACGAGCAGTACTTC. It is translated as CASSLEGTYEQYF.